The sequence of this T cell receptor (beta chain) was determined in a study of blood T cell repertoires in COVID-19. Study-wide background: Specimens from acute and convalescent COVID-19 originated in the United States, Italy and Spain. T cells, B-cell-depleted T cells, or PBMCs supplied cDNA or gDNA.

Under the authors' procedure: Amplification of reference gene primers was used by the study to estimate nucleated cell counts. Produced via immunoSEQ multiplex PCR; TCRdb's table is partial and in-frame only. V, J and clone size are taken as reported in that table, and D and trimming were inferred from the DNA itself. Here the sample spans 5,500 to 8,000 clones, nearly 90% being singletons. The sample consisted of peripheral blood. This clonotype was sampled from a human donor in a cohort sampled during active COVID-19. The donor label of this sample is uncertain.

The CDR3 DNA sequence: TGTGCCAGCCTTATAGGGTTAGCGCTCTCCTACGAGCAGTACTTC. Protein sequence: CASLIGLALSYEQYF. V and J are TRBV6-5 and TRBJ2-7; tentative D call: TRBD2 (5 bases). This CDR3 is 15 amino acids long. Trimming removed 8 bases at V and 0 bases at J, with 17 bases between. CDR1 and CDR2 from the germline V gene are MNHEY and SVGAGI.